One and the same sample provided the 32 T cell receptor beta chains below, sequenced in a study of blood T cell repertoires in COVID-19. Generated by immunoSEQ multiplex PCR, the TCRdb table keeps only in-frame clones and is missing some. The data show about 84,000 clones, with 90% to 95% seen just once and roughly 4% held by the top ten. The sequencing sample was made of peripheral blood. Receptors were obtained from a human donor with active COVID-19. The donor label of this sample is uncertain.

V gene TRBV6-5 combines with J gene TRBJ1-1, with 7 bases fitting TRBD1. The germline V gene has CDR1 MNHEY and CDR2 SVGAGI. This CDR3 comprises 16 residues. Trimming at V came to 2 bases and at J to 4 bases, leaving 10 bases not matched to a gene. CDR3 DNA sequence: TGTGCCAGCAGTTACCGCCCGACAGGGTCGGGCACTGAAGCTTTCTTT. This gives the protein CASSYRPTGSGTEAFF.

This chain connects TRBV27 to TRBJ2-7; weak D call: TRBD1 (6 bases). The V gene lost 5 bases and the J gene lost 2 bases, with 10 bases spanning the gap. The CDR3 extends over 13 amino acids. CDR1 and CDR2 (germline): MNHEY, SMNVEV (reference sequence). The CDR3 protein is CASSHYRAYEQYF. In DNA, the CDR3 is TGTGCCAGCAGTCACTACAGGGCCTACGAGCAGTACTTC.

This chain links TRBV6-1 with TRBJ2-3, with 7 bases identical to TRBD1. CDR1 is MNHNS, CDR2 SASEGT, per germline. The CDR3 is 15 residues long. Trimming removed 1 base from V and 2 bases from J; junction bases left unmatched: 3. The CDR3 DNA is TGTGCCAGCAGTGAAGGACAGGGCGACACAGATACGCAGTATTTT. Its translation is CASSEGQGDTDTQYF.

The CDR3 spells CASSLGQGQPQHF. CDR3 sequence (DNA): TGTGCCAGCAGTTTAGGACAGGGTCAGCCCCAGCATTTT. This sequence joins TRBV12-3 or TRBV12-4 and TRBJ1-5; 7 bases are shared with TRBD1. V was clipped by 1 base and J by 6 bases; unmatched bases: 0. There are 13 residues in the CDR3.

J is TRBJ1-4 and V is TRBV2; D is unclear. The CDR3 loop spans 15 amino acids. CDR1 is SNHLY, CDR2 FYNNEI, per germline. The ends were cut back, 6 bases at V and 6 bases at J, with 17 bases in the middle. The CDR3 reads CASSRVGQFDEKLFF. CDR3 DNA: TGTGCCAGCAGCCGAGTTGGGCAGTTCGATGAAAAACTGTTTTTT.

The CDR3 loop reads CAISGAGLAGVTTGELFF. CDR3 DNA sequence: TGTGCCATCAGTGGGGCAGGACTAGCGGGGGTAACCACCGGGGAGCTGTTTTTT. V usage is TRBV10-3 and J usage is TRBJ2-2, with 13 bases aligning to TRBD2. Trimming at V came to 4 bases and at J to 4 bases, leaving 9 bases not matched to a gene. The CDR3 is 18 amino acids. The germline CDR1 and CDR2 sequences are ENHRY and SYGVKD.

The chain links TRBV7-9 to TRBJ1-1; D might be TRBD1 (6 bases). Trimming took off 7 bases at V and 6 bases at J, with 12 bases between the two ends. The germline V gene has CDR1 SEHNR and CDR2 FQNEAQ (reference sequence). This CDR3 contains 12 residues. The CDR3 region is CASTLRGSEAFF. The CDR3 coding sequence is TGTGCCAGCACCCTCAGGGGATCTGAAGCTTTCTTT.

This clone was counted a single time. The CDR3 region is CASSLTGGAGSYEQYF. Written as DNA, the CDR3 is TGTGCCAGCAGTCTAACAGGGGGCGCCGGGTCCTACGAGCAGTACTTC. The genes are TRBV6-2 or TRBV6-3 and TRBJ2-7, with 9 positions matching TRBD1. CDR3 size: 16 residues. The germline V gene has CDR1 MNHEY and CDR2 SVGEGT. The V segment lost 5 bases and the J segment 1 base; nucleotides outside the gene matches: 9.

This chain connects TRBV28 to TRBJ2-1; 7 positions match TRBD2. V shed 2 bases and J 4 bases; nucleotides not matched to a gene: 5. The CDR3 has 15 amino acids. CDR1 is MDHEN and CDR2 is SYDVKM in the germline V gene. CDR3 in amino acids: CASSLRQRDYNEQFF. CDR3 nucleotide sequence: TGTGCCAGCAGTTTACGGCAGCGGGATTACAATGAGCAGTTCTTC.

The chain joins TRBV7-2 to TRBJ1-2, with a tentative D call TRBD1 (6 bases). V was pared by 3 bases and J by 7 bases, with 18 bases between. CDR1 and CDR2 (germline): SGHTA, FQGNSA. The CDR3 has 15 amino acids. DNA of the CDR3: TGTGCCAGCAGCTTCATACAGGGTAATGGGGGTGGCTACACCTTC. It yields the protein CASSFIQGNGGGYTF.

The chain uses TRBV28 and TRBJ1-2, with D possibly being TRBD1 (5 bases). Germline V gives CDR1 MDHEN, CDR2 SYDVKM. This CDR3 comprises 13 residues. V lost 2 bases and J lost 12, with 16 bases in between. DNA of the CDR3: TGTGCCAGCAGTTTACCCGCGGGGGTAGCAAACACCTTC. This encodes CASSLPAGVANTF.

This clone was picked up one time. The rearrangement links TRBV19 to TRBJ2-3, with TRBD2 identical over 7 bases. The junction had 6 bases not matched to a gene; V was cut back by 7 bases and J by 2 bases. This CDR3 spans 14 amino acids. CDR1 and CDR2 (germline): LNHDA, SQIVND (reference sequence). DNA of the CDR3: TGTGCCAGTACCCTAGCGGACCTCACAGATACGCAGTATTTT. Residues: CASTLADLTDTQYF.

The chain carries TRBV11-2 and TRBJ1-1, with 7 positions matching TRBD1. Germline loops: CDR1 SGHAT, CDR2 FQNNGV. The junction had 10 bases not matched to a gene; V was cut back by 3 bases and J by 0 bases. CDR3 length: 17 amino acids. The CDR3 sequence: CASSFPTEGALNTEAFF. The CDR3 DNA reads TGTGCCAGCAGCTTCCCCACCGAGGGGGCTTTGAACACTGAAGCTTTCTTT.

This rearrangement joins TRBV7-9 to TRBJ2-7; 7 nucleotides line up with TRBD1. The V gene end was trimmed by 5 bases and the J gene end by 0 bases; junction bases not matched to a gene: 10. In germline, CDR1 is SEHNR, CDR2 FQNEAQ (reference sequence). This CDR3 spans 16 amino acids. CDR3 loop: CASSRGSRDSSYEQYF. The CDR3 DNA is TGTGCCAGCAGCCGCGGCTCAAGGGACAGCTCCTACGAGCAGTACTTC.

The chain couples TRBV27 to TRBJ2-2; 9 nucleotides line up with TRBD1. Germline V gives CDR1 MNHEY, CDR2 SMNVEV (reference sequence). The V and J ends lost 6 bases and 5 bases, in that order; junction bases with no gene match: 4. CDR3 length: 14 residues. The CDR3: CASRGQGATGELFF. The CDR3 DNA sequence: TGTGCCAGCAGGGGACAGGGAGCGACCGGGGAGCTGTTTTTT.

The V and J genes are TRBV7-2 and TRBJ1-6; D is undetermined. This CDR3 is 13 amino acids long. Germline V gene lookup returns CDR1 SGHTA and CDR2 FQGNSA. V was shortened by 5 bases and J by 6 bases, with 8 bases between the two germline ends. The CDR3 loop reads CASSPNFNSPLHF. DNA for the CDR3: TGTGCCAGCAGCCCGAACTTTAATTCACCCCTCCACTTT.

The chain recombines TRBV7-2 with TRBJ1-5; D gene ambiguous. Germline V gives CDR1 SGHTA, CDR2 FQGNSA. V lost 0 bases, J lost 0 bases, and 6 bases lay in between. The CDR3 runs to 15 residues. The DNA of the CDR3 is TGTGCCAGCAGCTTAGCTATAGATAGCAATCAGCCCCAGCATTTT. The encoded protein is CASSLAIDSNQPQHF.

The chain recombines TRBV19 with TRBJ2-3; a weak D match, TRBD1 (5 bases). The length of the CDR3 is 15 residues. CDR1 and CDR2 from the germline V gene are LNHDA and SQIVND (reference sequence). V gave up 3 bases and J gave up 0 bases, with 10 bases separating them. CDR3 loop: CASSIMRQSTDTQYF. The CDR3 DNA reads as TGTGCCAGTAGTATCATGAGACAGAGCACAGATACGCAGTATTTT.

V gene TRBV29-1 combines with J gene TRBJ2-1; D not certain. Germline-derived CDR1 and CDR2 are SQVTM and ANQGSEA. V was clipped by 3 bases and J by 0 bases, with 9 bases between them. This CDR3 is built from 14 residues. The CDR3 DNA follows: TGCAGCGTTGACACTTTGAGCTCCTACAATGAGCAGTTCTTC. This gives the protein CSVDTLSSYNEQFF.

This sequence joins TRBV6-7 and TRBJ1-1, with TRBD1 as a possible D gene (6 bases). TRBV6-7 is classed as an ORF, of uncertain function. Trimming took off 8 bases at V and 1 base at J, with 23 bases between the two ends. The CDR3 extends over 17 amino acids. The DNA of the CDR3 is TGTGCCAGCGAATCCGGTCCAGGGGCCTGGGAGAACACTGAAGCTTTCTTT. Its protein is CASESGPGAWENTEAFF.

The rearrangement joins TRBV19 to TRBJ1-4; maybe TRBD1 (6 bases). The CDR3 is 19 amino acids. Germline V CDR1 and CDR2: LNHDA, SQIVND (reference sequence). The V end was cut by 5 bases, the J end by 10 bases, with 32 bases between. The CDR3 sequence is CASSPVRGTETSAYGKLFF. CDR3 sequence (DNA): TGTGCCAGTAGTCCCGTGAGGGGGACGGAAACTTCCGCGTATGGAAAACTGTTTTTT.

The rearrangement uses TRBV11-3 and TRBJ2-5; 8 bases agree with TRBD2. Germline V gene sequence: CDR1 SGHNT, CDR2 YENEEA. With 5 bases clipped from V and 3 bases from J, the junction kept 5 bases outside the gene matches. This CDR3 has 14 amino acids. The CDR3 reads CASSGRRGEETQYF. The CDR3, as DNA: TGTGCCAGCAGCGGTAGGCGGGGGGAAGAGACCCAGTACTTC.

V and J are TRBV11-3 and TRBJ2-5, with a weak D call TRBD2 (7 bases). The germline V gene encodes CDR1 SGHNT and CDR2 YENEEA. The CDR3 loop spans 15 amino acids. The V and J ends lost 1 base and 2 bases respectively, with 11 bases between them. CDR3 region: CASSLARGAQETQYF. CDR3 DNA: TGTGCCAGCAGCTTAGCCCGGGGGGCTCAAGAGACCCAGTACTTC.

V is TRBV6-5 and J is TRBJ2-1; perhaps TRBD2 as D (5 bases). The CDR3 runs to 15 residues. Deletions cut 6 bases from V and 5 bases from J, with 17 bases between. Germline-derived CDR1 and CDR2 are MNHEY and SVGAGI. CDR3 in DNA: TGTGCCAGCAGGATAGAGATCGGGGTCAACAATGAGCAGTTCTTC. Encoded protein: CASRIEIGVNNEQFF.

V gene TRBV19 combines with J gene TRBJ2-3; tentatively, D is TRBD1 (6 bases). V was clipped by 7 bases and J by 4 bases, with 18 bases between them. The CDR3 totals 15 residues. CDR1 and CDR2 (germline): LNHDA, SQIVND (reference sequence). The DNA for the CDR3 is TGTGCCAGTAACCCAGGGGAGCCGTTAGCAGATACGCAGTATTTT. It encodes CASNPGEPLADTQYF.

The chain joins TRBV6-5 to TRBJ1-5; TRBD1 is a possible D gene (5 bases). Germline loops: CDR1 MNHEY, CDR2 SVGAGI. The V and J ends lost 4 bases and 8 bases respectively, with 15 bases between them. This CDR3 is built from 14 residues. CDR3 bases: TGTGCCAGCAGTTTACCCGGGGGGTTTAAGCCCCAGCATTTT. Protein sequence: CASSLPGGFKPQHF.

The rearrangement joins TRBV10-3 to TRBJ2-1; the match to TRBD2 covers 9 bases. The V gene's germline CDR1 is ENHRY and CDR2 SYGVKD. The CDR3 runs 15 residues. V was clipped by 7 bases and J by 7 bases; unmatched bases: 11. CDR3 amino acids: CAITRAGGVLNEQFF. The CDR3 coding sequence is TGTGCCATCACCCGAGCGGGGGGAGTGTTAAATGAGCAGTTCTTC.

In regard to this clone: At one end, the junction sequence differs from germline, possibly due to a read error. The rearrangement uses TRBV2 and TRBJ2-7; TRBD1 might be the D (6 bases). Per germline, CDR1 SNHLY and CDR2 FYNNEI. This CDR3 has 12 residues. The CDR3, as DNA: TGTGCCAGCAGGTCGGGTCCGACAGGTCTCCACTTC. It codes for CASRSGPTGLHF.

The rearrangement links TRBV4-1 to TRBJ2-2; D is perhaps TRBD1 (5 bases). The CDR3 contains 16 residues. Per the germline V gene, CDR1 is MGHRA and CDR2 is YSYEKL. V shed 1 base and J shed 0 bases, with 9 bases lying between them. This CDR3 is CASSQAGAANTGELFF. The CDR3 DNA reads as TGCGCCAGCAGCCAAGCTGGGGCGGCGAACACCGGGGAGCTGTTTTTT.

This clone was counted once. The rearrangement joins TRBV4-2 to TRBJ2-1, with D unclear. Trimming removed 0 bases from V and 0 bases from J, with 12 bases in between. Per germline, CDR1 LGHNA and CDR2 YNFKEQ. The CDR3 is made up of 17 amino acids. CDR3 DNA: TGTGCCAGCAGCCAAGAGAGACTCAGATTCTCCTACAATGAGCAGTTCTTC. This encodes CASSQERLRFSYNEQFF.

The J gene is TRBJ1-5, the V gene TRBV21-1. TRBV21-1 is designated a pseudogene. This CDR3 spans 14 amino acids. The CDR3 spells CASSNEEYVQPQHF. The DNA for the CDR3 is TGTGCCAGCAGCAATGAGGAATATGTCCAGCCCCAGCATTTT.

This chain's CDR3 is CASSTIAGGRGEQFF. The DNA of the CDR3 is TGTGCCAGTAGTACGATAGCGGGGGGCCGCGGTGAGCAGTTCTTC. The V gene is TRBV19, the J gene TRBJ2-1; 10 nucleotides align to TRBD2. CDR1 and CDR2 from the germline V gene are LNHDA and SQIVND (reference sequence). The CDR3 is made up of 15 amino acids. The ends lost 4 bases at V and 9 bases at J; junction bases unmatched: 9.